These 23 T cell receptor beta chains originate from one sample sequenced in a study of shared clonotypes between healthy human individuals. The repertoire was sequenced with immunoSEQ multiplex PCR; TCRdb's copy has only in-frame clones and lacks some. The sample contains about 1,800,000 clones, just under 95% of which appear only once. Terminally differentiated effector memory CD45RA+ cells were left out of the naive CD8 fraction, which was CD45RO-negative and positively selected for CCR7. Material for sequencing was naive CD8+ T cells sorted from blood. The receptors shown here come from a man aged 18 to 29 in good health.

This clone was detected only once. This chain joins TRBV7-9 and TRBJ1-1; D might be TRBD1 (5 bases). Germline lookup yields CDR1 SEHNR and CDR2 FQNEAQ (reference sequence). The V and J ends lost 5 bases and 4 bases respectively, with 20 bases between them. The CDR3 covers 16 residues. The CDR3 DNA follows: TGTGCCAGCAGCCCCCAAAGGGGTACAGGCCGCACTGAAGCTTTCTTT. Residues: CASSPQRGTGRTEAFF.

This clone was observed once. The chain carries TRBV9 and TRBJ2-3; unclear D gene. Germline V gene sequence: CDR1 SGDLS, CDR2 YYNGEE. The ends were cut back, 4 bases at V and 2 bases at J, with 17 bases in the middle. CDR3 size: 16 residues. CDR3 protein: CASSPQDPTTTDTQYF. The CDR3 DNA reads TGTGCCAGCAGCCCCCAGGACCCGACCACCACAGATACGCAGTATTTT.

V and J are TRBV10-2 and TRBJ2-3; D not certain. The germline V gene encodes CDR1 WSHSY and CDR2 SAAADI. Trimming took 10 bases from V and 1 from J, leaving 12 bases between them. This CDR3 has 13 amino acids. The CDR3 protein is CATRGTGTDTQYF. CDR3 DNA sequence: TGCGCCACCCGCGGTACGGGCACAGATACGCAGTATTTT.

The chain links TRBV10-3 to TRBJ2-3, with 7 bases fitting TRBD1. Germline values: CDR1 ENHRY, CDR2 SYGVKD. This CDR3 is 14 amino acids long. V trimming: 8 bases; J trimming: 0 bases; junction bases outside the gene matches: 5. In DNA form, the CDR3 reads TGTGCCATCGCCCCGGGACAGAGCACAGATACGCAGTATTTT. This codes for CAIAPGQSTDTQYF.

Here the CDR3 DNA reads TGTGCCAGCAGCTTCTTGAGAGGGAGCAATCAGCCCCAGCATTTT. As protein: CASSFLRGSNQPQHF. The chain has TRBV5-6 and TRBJ1-5; D not certain. The CDR3 loop spans 15 amino acids. With 2 bases removed from V and 1 base from J, the gap between germline ends came to 10 bases. Per the germline V gene, CDR1 is SGHDT and CDR2 is YYEEEE.

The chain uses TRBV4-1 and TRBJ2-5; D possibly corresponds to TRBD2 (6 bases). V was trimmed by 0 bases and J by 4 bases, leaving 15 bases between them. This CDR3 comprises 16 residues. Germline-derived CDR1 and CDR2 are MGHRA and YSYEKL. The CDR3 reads CASSQELGLQGETQYF. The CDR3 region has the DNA TGCGCCAGCAGCCAAGAACTAGGACTACAAGGAGAGACCCAGTACTTC.

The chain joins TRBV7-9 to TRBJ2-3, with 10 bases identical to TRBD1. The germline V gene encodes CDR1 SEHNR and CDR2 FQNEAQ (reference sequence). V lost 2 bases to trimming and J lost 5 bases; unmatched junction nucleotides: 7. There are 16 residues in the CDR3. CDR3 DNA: TGTGCCAGCAGCTTATTCCCCGGGACAGGGGAAGATACGCAGTATTTT. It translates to CASSLFPGTGEDTQYF.

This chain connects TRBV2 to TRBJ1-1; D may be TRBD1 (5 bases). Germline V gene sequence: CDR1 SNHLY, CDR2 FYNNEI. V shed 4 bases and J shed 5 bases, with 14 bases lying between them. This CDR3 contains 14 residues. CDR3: CASSGDPYGTEAFF. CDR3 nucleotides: TGTGCCAGCAGTGGGGACCCTTATGGGACTGAAGCTTTCTTT.

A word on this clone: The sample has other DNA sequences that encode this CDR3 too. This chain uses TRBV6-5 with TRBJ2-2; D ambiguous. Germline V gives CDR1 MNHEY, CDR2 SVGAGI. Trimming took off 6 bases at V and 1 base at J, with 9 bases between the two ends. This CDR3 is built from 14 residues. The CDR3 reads CASSSGWNTGELFF. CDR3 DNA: TGTGCCAGCAGCTCCGGATGGAACACCGGGGAGCTGTTTTTT.

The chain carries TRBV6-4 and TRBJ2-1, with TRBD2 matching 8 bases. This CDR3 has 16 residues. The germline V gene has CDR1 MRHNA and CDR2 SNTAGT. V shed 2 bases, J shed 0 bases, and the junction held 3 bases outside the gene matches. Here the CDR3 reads CASSDRGGASYNEQFF. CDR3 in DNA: TGTGCCAGCAGTGACCGGGGGGGTGCCTCCTACAATGAGCAGTTCTTC.

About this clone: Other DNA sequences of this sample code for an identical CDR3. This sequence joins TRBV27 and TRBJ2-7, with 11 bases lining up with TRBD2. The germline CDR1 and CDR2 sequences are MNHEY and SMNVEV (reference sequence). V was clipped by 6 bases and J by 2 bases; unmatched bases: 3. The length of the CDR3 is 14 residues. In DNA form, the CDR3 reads TGTGCCAGCAGAGTAGCGGGGGGGGCCTACGAGCAGTACTTC. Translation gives CASRVAGGAYEQYF.

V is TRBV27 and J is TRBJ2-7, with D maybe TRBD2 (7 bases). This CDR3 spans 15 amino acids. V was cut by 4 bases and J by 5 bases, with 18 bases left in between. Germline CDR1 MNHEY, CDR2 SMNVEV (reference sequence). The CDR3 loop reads CASSWGPGGLDEQYF. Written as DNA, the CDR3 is TGTGCCAGCAGTTGGGGTCCGGGGGGCCTCGACGAGCAGTACTTC.

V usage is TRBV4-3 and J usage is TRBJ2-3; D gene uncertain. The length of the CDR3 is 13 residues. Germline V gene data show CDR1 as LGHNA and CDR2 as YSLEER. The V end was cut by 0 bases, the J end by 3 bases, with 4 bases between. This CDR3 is CASSQEGTDTQYF. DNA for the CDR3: TGCGCCAGCAGCCAAGAGGGGACAGATACGCAGTATTTT.

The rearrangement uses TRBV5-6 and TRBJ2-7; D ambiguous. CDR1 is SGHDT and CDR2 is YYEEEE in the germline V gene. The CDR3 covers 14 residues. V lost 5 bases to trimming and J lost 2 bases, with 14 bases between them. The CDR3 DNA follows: TGTGCCAGCAGTTATACGCCCGGCGCCTACGAGCAGTACTTC. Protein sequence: CASSYTPGAYEQYF.

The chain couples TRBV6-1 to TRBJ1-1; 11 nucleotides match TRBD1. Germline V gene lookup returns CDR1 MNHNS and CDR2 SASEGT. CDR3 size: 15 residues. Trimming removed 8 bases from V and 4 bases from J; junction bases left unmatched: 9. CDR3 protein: CASGLEGTGGTEAFF. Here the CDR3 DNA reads TGTGCCAGCGGCCTAGAGGGGACAGGGGGCACTGAAGCTTTCTTT.

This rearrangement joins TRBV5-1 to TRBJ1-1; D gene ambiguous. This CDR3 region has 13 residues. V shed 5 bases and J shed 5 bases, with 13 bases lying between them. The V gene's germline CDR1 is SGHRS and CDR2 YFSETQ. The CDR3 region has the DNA TGCGCCAGCAGTGAAGGAGAGGAAACTGAAGCTTTCTTT. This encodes CASSEGEETEAFF. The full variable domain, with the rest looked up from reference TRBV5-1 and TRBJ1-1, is KAGVTQTPRYLIKTRGQQVTLSCSPISGHRSVSWYQQTPGQGLQFLFEYFSETQRNKGNFPGRFSGRQFSNSRSEMNVSTLELGDSALYLCASSEGEETEAFFGQGTRLTVV.

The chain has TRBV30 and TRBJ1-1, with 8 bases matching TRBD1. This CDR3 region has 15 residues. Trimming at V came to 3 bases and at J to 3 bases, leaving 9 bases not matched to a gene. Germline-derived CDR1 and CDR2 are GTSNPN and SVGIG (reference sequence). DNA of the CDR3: TGTGCCTGGAGCGGACAGGGCGTTAGATACACTGAAGCTTTCTTT. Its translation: CAWSGQGVRYTEAFF.

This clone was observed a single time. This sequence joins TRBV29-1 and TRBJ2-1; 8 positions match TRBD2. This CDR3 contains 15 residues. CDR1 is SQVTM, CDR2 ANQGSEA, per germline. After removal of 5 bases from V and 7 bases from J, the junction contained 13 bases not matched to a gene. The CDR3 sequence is CSVSVPGGPLNEQFF. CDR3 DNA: TGCAGCGTTTCGGTCCCGGGAGGGCCGTTAAATGAGCAGTTCTTC.

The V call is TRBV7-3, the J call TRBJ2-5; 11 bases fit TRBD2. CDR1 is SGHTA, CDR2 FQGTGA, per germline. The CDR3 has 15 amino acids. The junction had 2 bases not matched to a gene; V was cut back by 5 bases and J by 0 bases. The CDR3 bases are TGTGCCAGCAGCATGGGACTAGCGGACCAAGAGACCCAGTACTTC. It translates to CASSMGLADQETQYF.

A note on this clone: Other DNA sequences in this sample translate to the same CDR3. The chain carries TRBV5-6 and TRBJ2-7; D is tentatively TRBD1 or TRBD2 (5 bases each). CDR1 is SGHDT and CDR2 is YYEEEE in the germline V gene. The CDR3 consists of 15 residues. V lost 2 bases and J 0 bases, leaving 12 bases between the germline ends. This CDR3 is CASSFGTGVSYEQYF. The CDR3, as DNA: TGTGCCAGCAGCTTTGGGACCGGGGTCTCCTACGAGCAGTACTTC.

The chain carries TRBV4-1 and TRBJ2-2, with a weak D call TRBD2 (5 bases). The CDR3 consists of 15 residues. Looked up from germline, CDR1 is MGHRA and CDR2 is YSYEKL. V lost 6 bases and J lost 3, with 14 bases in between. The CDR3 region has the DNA TGCGCCAGCAGTCGCCAACCCGGGGACACCGGGGAGCTGTTTTTT. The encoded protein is CASSRQPGDTGELFF.

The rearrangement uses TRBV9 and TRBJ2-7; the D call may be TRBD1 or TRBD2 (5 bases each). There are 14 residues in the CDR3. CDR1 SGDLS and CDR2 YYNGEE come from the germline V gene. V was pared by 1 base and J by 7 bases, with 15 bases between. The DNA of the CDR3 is TGTGCCAGCAGCGTACAGGGAGATTCGTGGGAGCAGTACTTC. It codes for CASSVQGDSWEQYF.

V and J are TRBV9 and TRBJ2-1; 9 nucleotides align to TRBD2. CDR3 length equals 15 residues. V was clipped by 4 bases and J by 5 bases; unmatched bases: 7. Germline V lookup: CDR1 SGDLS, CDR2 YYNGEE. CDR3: CASSFSGRSDNEQFF. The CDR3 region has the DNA TGTGCCAGCAGCTTCAGCGGGAGGTCGGACAATGAGCAGTTCTTC.